Each of the 24 T cell receptor beta chains below was sequenced from the same sample in a study of blood T cell repertoires in COVID-19. The table came from immunoSEQ multiplex PCR; TCRdb's copy has only in-frame clones and leaves some out. This table has roughly 500,000 clones, roughly nine tenths appearing once. The sample taken for sequencing was PBMCs or T cells enriched from blood (not recorded which). The receptors come from a woman aged 55-70 years who had recovered from COVID-19.

This chain uses TRBV14 with TRBJ2-7; 8 nucleotides match TRBD1. The CDR3 runs to 14 residues. Germline values: CDR1 SGHDN, CDR2 FVKESK. V gave up 4 bases and J gave up 3 bases; unmatched junction bases: 5. This chain's CDR3 is CASSLRDRIYEQYV. In nucleotides, the CDR3 is TGTGCCAGCAGCCTCCGGGACAGGATCTACGAGCAGTACGTC.

This chain links TRBV5-4 with TRBJ2-3, with D possibly being TRBD2 (7 bases). The CDR3 runs 16 residues. The V end lost 3 bases, the J end lost 1 base, and 15 bases lay between the germline ends. Germline V gives CDR1 SGHNT, CDR2 YYREEE (reference sequence). CDR3 loop: CASSWGGRLGTDTQYF. CDR3 DNA sequence: TGTGCCAGCAGCTGGGGGGGCCGTCTCGGCACAGATACGCAGTATTTT.

The chain combines TRBV5-6 with TRBJ1-5, with D perhaps matching TRBD1 (6 bases). The CDR3 runs 14 residues. V dropped 0 bases and J dropped 5 bases, with 9 bases sitting between them. Looked up from germline, CDR1 is SGHDT and CDR2 is YYEEEE. DNA of the CDR3: TGTGCCAGCAGCTTGGGGGGGGGCCATCAGCCCCAGCATTTT. Residues: CASSLGGGHQPQHF. The full variable domain, rest sourced from reference TRBV5-6 and TRBJ1-5, is DAGVTQSPTHLIKTRGQQVTLRCSPKSGHDTVSWYQQALGQGPQFIFQYYEEEERQRGNFPDRFSGHQFPNYSSELNVNALLLGDSALYLCASSLGGGHQPQHFGDGTRLSIL.

This clone was found a few times. A read error may produce the germline difference seen at one junction end. V gene TRBV3-1 (or the pseudogene TRBV3-2) combines with J gene TRBJ2-2; 8 bases agree with TRBD1. CDR1 is LGHDT, CDR2 YNNKEL, per germline (reference sequence). The CDR3 sequence is 16 residues long. The CDR3 nucleotides read TGTGCCAGCAGTCAAGCAGGGGGCCTCGGGACCGGGGAGCTGTTTTTT. As protein: CASSQAGGLGTGELFF.

The rearrangement uses TRBV6-5 and TRBJ1-5; no firm D call. Germline V gene data show CDR1 as MNHEY and CDR2 as SVGAGI. The V end lost 6 bases, the J end lost 7 bases, and 16 bases lay between the germline ends. The CDR3 totals 14 residues. DNA for the CDR3: TGTGCCAGCAGCCGCAATACGGGGTACCAGCCCCAGCATTTT. Protein product: CASSRNTGYQPQHF.

The CDR3 sequence is CASSIGGWTNEKLFF. The CDR3 coding sequence is TGTGCCAGTAGTATAGGGGGCTGGACTAATGAAAAACTGTTTTTT. The chain employs TRBV19 and TRBJ1-4, with TRBD1 as a possible D gene (5 bases). V lost 1 base and J lost 2, with 8 bases in between. Looked up from germline, CDR1 is LNHDA and CDR2 is SQIVND (reference sequence). This CDR3 is built from 15 residues.

This clone was observed a handful of times. The rearrangement links TRBV12-3 or TRBV12-4 to TRBJ1-2, with D hard to call. The CDR3 has 13 amino acids. V lost 6 bases to trimming and J lost 1 base, with 9 bases between them. CDR3 DNA: TGTGCCAGCAGCAGAGCGGGTAACTATGGCTACACCTTC. Amino acid sequence: CASSRAGNYGYTF.

This clone has only a few counts. The sample carries other DNA sequences with the same CDR3. V and J are TRBV7-8 and TRBJ2-3, with a tentative D call TRBD2 (6 bases). CDR3 length: 14 residues. Germline V gene data show CDR1 as SGHVS and CDR2 as FQNEAQ. V was trimmed by 1 base and J by 3 bases, leaving 8 bases between them. CDR3 amino acids: CASSLGLATDTQYF. In nucleotides, the CDR3 is TGTGCCAGCAGCTTAGGGCTAGCGACAGATACGCAGTATTTT.

This chain uses TRBV11-2 with TRBJ1-5, with TRBD1 matching over 9 bases. This CDR3 region has 15 residues. V dropped 3 bases and J dropped 7; count of bases not matched to a gene: 7. Germline V gene lookup returns CDR1 SGHAT and CDR2 FQNNGV. The CDR3: CASSFRQGGKQPQHF. In nucleotides, the CDR3 is TGTGCCAGCAGCTTCAGACAGGGGGGTAAGCAGCCCCAGCATTTT.

There are a few counts of this clone. V is TRBV5-1 and J is TRBJ1-6, with D possibly being TRBD1 (5 bases). In germline, CDR1 is SGHRS, CDR2 YFSETQ. V was clipped by 2 bases and J by 0 bases, with 12 bases between them. The CDR3 length is 17 residues. The CDR3: CASSLTGGSSYNSPLHF. The CDR3 DNA is TGCGCCAGCAGCTTAACCGGGGGGAGCTCCTATAATTCACCCCTCCACTTT.

The gene calls are TRBV7-2 and TRBJ2-7, with 9 bases fitting TRBD1. Per germline, CDR1 SGHTA and CDR2 FQGNSA. The length of the CDR3 is 13 residues. The V segment lost 3 bases and the J segment 4 bases; nucleotides outside the gene matches: 1. The CDR3 DNA follows: TGTGCCAGCAGCTTCGACAGGGGGTACGAGCAGTACGTC. As protein: CASSFDRGYEQYV.

The chain recombines TRBV2 with TRBJ2-7, with D possibly TRBD2 on 6 matching bases. Germline assignment: CDR1 SNHLY and CDR2 FYNNEI. V was pared by 1 base and J by 2 bases, with 9 bases between. The CDR3 extends over 14 amino acids. Here the CDR3 DNA reads TGTGCCAGCAGTGAAGGGAGGGGCCCCTACGAGCAGTACTTC. Protein product: CASSEGRGPYEQYF.

V usage is TRBV11-2 and J usage is TRBJ2-3; 10 bases line up with TRBD2. Germline V lookup: CDR1 SGHAT, CDR2 FQNNGV. Trimming took 6 bases from V and 0 from J; bases not matched to a gene: 12. This CDR3 has 18 amino acids. The CDR3 loop reads CASRWGSGGFPSTDTQYF. In nucleotides, the CDR3 is TGTGCCAGCAGATGGGGTAGCGGGGGGTTTCCTAGCACAGATACGCAGTATTTT.

About this clone itself: Other DNA sequences from this sample encode an identical CDR3 as well. The chain joins TRBV24-1 to TRBJ1-1, with 7 bases fitting TRBD1. CDR3 length: 15 amino acids. The V gene end was trimmed by 2 bases and the J gene end by 1 base; junction bases not matched to a gene: 3. CDR1 is KGHDR, CDR2 SFDVKD, per germline. The CDR3 DNA reads as TGTGCCACCAGTGATTCCCGGACAGGGAACACTGAAGCTTTCTTT. It specifies CATSDSRTGNTEAFF.

This chain joins TRBV28 and TRBJ1-4, with D unresolved. The CDR3 covers 13 residues. From germline, CDR1 is MDHEN and CDR2 SYDVKM. V lost 2 bases, J lost 8 bases, and 9 bases lay in between. The CDR3 region is CASSLAGREKLFF. CDR3 DNA: TGTGCCAGCAGTTTAGCCGGGAGGGAAAAACTGTTTTTT.

V is TRBV3-1 (or the pseudogene TRBV3-2) and J is TRBJ1-1; TRBD1 matches 8 bases. Per germline, CDR1 LGHDT and CDR2 YNNKEL (reference sequence). This CDR3 has 14 residues. Germline trimming cut 5 bases from V and 0 bases from J; bases unmatched to any gene: 2. CDR3 DNA sequence: TGTGCCAGCAGCAACAGGGGGGTGAACACTGAAGCTTTCTTT. Amino acid sequence: CASSNRGVNTEAFF.

The genes are TRBV6-5 and TRBJ1-4, with 9 bases fitting TRBD1. The germline gives CDR1 MNHEY, CDR2 SVGAGI. CDR3 size: 15 residues. V lost 6 bases and J lost 12; bases outside the gene matches: 14. CDR3 sequence (DNA): TGTGCCAGCAGCGACCAGGGACAGGGACGAATAGAACTGTTTTTT. Encoded protein: CASSDQGQGRIELFF.

The chain has TRBV6-1 and TRBJ2-7; tentatively, D is TRBD1 (5 bases). V was pared by 2 bases and J by 2 bases, with 10 bases between. Germline lookup yields CDR1 MNHNS and CDR2 SASEGT. This CDR3 spans 14 amino acids. DNA for the CDR3: TGTGCCAGCAGTGAAATACAGGTCACCTACGAGCAGTACTTC. Its translation: CASSEIQVTYEQYF.

The chain couples TRBV25-1 to TRBJ1-2; TRBD1 is a possible D gene (5 bases). Germline-derived CDR1 and CDR2 are MGHDK and SYGVNS. V gave up 6 bases and J gave up 11 bases, with 19 bases separating them. CDR3 size: 13 residues. The CDR3 nucleotides read TGTGCCAGCAGGGGGGGGAGTAATACGGGGTACACCTTC. Translation gives CASRGGSNTGYTF.

V is TRBV19 and J is TRBJ1-5, with TRBD1 identical over 12 bases. The CDR3 is 14 residues long. V was clipped by 4 bases and J by 7 bases; unmatched bases: 2. Germline CDR1 is LNHDA and CDR2 is SQIVND (reference sequence). The CDR3 sequence: CASSSGTGGQPQHF. The DNA for the CDR3 is TGTGCCAGTAGTAGCGGGACAGGGGGCCAGCCCCAGCATTTT.

Notes on this clone: The sample contains more than one DNA sequence encoding this CDR3. The chain is built from TRBV7-2 and TRBJ1-1; D not certain. With 3 bases removed from V and 0 bases from J, the gap between germline ends came to 5 bases. Germline-derived CDR1 and CDR2 are SGHTA and FQGNSA. This CDR3 comprises 13 residues. CDR3 in DNA: TGTGCCAGCAGCTTCAGTGTGAACACTGAAGCTTTCTTT. It encodes CASSFSVNTEAFF.

The chain joins TRBV2 to TRBJ2-1; 7 bases are shared with TRBD1. V lost 7 bases to trimming and J lost 6 bases; unmatched junction nucleotides: 0. Germline V gene data show CDR1 as SNHLY and CDR2 as FYNNEI. CDR3 length: 11 amino acids. The CDR3 loop reads CASNRGNEQFF. The CDR3 coding sequence is TGTGCCAGCAACAGGGGCAATGAGCAGTTCTTC.

The chain employs TRBV7-9 and TRBJ1-4; D call uncertain. Deletions cut 3 bases from V and 2 bases from J, with 10 bases between. Per germline, CDR1 SEHNR and CDR2 FQNEAQ (reference sequence). The CDR3 totals 15 residues. CDR3 nucleotides: TGTGCCAGCAGCTTGCCACAGAATACTAATGAAAAACTGTTTTTT. Amino acid sequence: CASSLPQNTNEKLFF.

The chain employs TRBV24-1 and TRBJ2-3, with a tentative D call TRBD2 (5 bases). Germline lookup yields CDR1 KGHDR and CDR2 SFDVKD. The CDR3 has 14 amino acids. The V end lost 3 bases, the J end lost 0 bases, and 6 bases lay between the germline ends. The CDR3 nucleotides read TGTGCCACCAGTGATCCGGGGAGCACAGATACGCAGTATTTT. It codes for CATSDPGSTDTQYF.